Given below is one T cell receptor (beta chain) in context. Its specificity is unknown. These data are taken from a study of cytomegalovirus exposure and HLA in healthy donors. The ends lost 1 base at V and 7 bases at J; junction bases unmatched: 12. From germline, CDR1 is SGHVS and CDR2 FQNEAQ. The CDR3 loop spans 17 amino acids. Study-level points and caveats: HLA restriction was apparent for most CMV-associated TCR beta chains in a later analysis.

It was with 60 Vbeta and 13 Jbeta primers that the PCR ran. Sequenced by immunoSEQ multiplex PCR; TCRdb stores in-frame clones only, minus some. The sample gives about 93,000 clones, about two thirds of which show up once; about 5.4% is in the top ten. The J gene is TRBJ2-7, the V gene TRBV7-8; 11 bases match TRBD2. The receptor was isolated from a boy between 10 and 17 years old in good health and CMV-seropositive. Material: PBMCs. The CDR3 DNA sequence: TGTGCCAGCAGCTTAGTCCTACTAGCGGGAGACGTAGGTGAGCAGTACTTC. It specifies CASSLVLLAGDVGEQYF.